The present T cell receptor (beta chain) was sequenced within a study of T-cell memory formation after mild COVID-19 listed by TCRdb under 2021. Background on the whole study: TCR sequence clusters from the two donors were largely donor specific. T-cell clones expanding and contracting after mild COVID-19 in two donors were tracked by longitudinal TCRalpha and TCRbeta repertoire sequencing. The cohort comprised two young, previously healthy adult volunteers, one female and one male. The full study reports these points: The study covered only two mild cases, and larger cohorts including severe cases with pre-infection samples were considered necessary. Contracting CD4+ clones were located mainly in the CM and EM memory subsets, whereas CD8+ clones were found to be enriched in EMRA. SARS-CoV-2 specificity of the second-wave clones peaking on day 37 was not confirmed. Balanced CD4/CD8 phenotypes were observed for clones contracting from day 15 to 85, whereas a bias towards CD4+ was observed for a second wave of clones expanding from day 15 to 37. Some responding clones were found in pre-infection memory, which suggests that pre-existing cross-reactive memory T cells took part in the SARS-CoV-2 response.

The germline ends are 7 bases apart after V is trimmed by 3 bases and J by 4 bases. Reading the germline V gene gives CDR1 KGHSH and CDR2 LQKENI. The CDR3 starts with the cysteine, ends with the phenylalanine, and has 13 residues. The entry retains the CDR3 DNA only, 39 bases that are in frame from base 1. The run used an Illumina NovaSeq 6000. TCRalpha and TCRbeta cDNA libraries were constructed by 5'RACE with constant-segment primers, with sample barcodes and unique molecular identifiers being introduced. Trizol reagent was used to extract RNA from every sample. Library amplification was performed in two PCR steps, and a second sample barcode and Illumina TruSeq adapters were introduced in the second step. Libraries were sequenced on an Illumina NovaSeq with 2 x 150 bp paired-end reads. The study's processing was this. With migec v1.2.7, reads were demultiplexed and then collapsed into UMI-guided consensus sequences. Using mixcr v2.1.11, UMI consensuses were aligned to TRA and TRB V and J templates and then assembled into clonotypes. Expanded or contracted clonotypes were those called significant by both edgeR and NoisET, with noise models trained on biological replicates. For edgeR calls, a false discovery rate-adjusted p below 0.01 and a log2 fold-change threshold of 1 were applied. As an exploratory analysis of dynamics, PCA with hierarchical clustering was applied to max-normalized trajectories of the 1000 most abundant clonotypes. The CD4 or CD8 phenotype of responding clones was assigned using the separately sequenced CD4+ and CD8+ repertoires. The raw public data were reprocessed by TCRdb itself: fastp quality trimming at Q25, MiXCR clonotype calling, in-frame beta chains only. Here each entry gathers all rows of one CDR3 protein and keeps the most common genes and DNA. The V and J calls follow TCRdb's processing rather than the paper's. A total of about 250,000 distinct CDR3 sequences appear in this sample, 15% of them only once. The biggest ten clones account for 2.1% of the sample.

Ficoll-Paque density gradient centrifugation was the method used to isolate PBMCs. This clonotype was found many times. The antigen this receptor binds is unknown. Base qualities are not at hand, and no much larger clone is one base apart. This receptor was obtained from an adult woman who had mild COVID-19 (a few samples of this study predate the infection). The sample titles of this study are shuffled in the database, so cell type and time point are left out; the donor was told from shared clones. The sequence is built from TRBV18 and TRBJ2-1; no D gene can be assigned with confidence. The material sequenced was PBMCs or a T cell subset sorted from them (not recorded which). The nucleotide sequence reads TGTGCCAGCTCACCGGCTATTTACAATGAGCAGTTCTTC. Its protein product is CASSPAIYNEQFF.